These 21 T cell receptor beta chains were all obtained from the same sample, sequenced in a study of chemoradiotherapy in HPV16-positive cancers. Assay used: immunoSEQ multiplex PCR; TCRdb lists only in-frame clones, some missing. This sample carries around 550 clones, around 88% of them seen once, and the ten largest clones take 8% to 9%. The starting material was tumor tissue, obtained from a patient who underwent chemoradiotherapy. The receptors originated from a human donor with HPV-associated anogenital cancer.

The CDR3 coding sequence is TGTGCCAGCAGATTCGAGCGGGGGACCTCGAACACCGGGGAGCTGTTTTTT. Encoded protein: CASRFERGTSNTGELFF. V is TRBV25-1 and J is TRBJ2-2; 8 positions match TRBD2. Germline CDR1 is MGHDK and CDR2 is SYGVNS. Trimming took 6 bases from V and 0 from J; bases not matched to a gene: 9. The CDR3 length is 17 residues.

The chain couples TRBV16 to TRBJ2-3; TRBD1 matches 12 bases. The J segment lost 6 bases and the V segment lost 0 bases, leaving 10 bases of the junction unmatched. Per the germline V gene, CDR1 is KGHSY and CDR2 is FQNENV. This CDR3 contains 18 residues. The CDR3 protein is CASSQSPPGQGAEDTQYF. CDR3 DNA sequence: TGTGCCAGCAGCCAATCACCGCCGGGACAGGGGGCTGAGGATACGCAGTATTTT.

The J gene is TRBJ1-2, the V gene TRBV20-1; 7 positions agree with TRBD1. CDR1 is DFQATT and CDR2 is SNEGSKA in the germline V gene (reference sequence). The CDR3 extends over 11 amino acids. The V gene end was trimmed by 5 bases and the J gene end by 7 bases; junction bases not matched to a gene: 4. Here the CDR3 reads CSAYTGAGYTF. The DNA for the CDR3 is TGCAGTGCTTACACAGGGGCTGGCTACACCTTC.

The chain combines TRBV28 with TRBJ2-5; D ambiguous. There are 11 residues in the CDR3. The germline CDR1 and CDR2 sequences are MDHEN and SYDVKM. Trimming pared 4 bases from V and 2 bases from J, leaving 2 bases between. The CDR3 here is CASSSQETQYF. The CDR3 DNA reads as TGTGCCAGCAGTTCTCAAGAGACCCAGTACTTC.

The V and J genes are TRBV9 and TRBJ2-1; 7 positions agree with TRBD2. This CDR3 is built from 13 residues. Looked up from germline, CDR1 is SGDLS and CDR2 is YYNGEE. The V segment lost 7 bases and the J segment 6 bases; nucleotides outside the gene matches: 7. The CDR3 loop reads CASGSGYVNEQFF. CDR3 coding DNA: TGTGCCAGCGGTAGCGGGTACGTCAATGAGCAGTTCTTC.

The gene calls are TRBV5-6 and TRBJ2-7; 8 nucleotides line up with TRBD2. Germline V CDR1 and CDR2: SGHDT, YYEEEE. V shed 2 bases, J shed 2 bases, and the junction held 0 bases outside the gene matches. The CDR3 is 13 amino acids. The CDR3 sequence: CASSFGRAYEQYF. DNA of the CDR3: TGTGCCAGCAGCTTCGGGAGGGCCTACGAGCAGTACTTC.

The CDR3: CASSLDGSGDEQFF. CDR3 coding DNA: TGTGCCAGCAGCTTAGACGGATCAGGGGATGAGCAGTTCTTC. The genes are TRBV11-3 and TRBJ2-1; D may be TRBD1 (6 bases). Germline values: CDR1 SGHNT, CDR2 YENEEA. The CDR3 spans 14 residues. The ends were cut back, 0 bases at V and 8 bases at J, with 11 bases in the middle.

This clone turned up a few times. This chain uses TRBV9 with TRBJ2-3; the D gene is possibly TRBD1 (5 bases). CDR1 is SGDLS, CDR2 YYNGEE, per germline. The CDR3 sequence is 16 residues long. The V end lost 0 bases, the J end lost 0 bases, and 11 bases lay between the germline ends. Here the CDR3 DNA reads TGTGCCAGCAGCGTAGGTTGGGGCGGTAGCACAGATACGCAGTATTTT. Its protein product is CASSVGWGGSTDTQYF.

As concerns this clone: The same CDR3 is also encoded by other DNA sequences in this sample. V gene TRBV7-9 combines with J gene TRBJ2-5; D tentatively reads TRBD1 or TRBD2 (5 bases each). Germline V lookup: CDR1 SEHNR, CDR2 FQNEAQ (reference sequence). CDR3 length: 14 amino acids. The ends were cut back, 2 bases at V and 1 base at J, with 8 bases in the middle. CDR3 in DNA: TGTGCCAGCAGCTTACGGGACGGCCAAGAGACCCAGTACTTC. Its translation is CASSLRDGQETQYF.

This clone has just a few counts. The chain carries TRBV5-1 and TRBJ2-7, with a possible D match to TRBD1 (5 bases). Deletions cut 5 bases from V and 6 bases from J, with 12 bases between. The CDR3 is 12 residues long. Germline loops: CDR1 SGHRS, CDR2 YFSETQ. The CDR3 nucleotides are TGCGCCAGCAGGGCAGGGCCGGGCGAGCAGTACTTC. Protein product: CASRAGPGEQYF.

The CDR3 nucleotides read TGTGCCAGTACCCCAAAAAGGGGCGTCGGCACTGAAGCTTTCTTT. It is translated as CASTPKRGVGTEAFF. The gene calls are TRBV19 and TRBJ1-1, with D possibly being TRBD1 (5 bases). CDR1 LNHDA and CDR2 SQIVND come from the germline V gene (reference sequence). The CDR3 runs 15 residues. V was cut by 7 bases and J by 4 bases, with 19 bases left in between.

The CDR3 loop is CASSTPDGDNEQFF. In nucleotides, the CDR3 is TGTGCCAGCAGCACTCCGGACGGAGACAATGAGCAGTTCTTC. J is TRBJ2-1 and V is TRBV9; D ambiguous. Trimming took 4 bases from V and 5 from J, leaving 13 bases between them. From germline, CDR1 is SGDLS and CDR2 YYNGEE. The CDR3 covers 14 residues.

V gene TRBV7-2 combines with J gene TRBJ2-2; 8 nucleotides align to TRBD2. The germline V gene encodes CDR1 SGHTA and CDR2 FQGNSA. CDR3 length: 14 residues. Trimming at V came to 1 base and at J to 6 bases, leaving 1 base not matched to a gene. The chain's CDR3 is CASSLGAGAGELFF. The DNA of the CDR3 is TGTGCCAGCAGCTTAGGAGCGGGGGCCGGGGAGCTGTTTTTT. The whole variable domain, remainder taken from reference TRBV7-2 and TRBJ2-2, is GAGVSQSPSNKVTEKGKDVELRCDPISGHTALYWYRQSLGQGLEFLIYFQGNSAPDKSGLPSDRFSAERTGGSVSTLTIQRTQQEDSAVYLCASSLGAGAGELFFGEGSRLTVL.

This clone showed up just a few times. The chain is built from TRBV19 and TRBJ1-1; D unclear. Between the trimmed V and J ends, which lost 3 bases and 7 bases, there was a span of 12 bases. The CDR3 runs to 13 residues. Germline assignment: CDR1 LNHDA and CDR2 SQIVND (reference sequence). DNA of the CDR3: TGTGCCAGTAGTATGAGTGGCAGCCTTGAAGCTTTCTTT. The encoded protein is CASSMSGSLEAFF.

The V and J genes are TRBV7-7 and TRBJ2-5, with TRBD2 matching over 10 bases. Germline-derived CDR1 and CDR2 are SSHAT and FNYEAQ (reference sequence). The CDR3 length is 16 residues. J was trimmed by 3 bases and V by 0 bases; bases with no gene match: 4. The CDR3 protein is CASSLAMGLAKETQYF. CDR3 coding DNA: TGTGCCAGCAGCTTAGCTATGGGACTAGCGAAAGAGACCCAGTACTTC.

The J gene is TRBJ2-1, the V gene TRBV5-1; TRBD2 matches 7 bases. The CDR3 totals 16 residues. Germline V gene sequence: CDR1 SGHRS, CDR2 YFSETQ. V dropped 2 bases and J dropped 4; count of bases not matched to a gene: 9. The CDR3 protein is CASSFSGTTLYNEQFF. CDR3 coding DNA: TGCGCCAGCAGCTTTTCCGGGACTACCCTGTACAATGAGCAGTTCTTC.

The rearrangement joins TRBV6-5 to TRBJ2-3, with D possibly matching TRBD1 (5 bases). The V and J ends lost 5 bases and 2 bases respectively, with 14 bases between them. This CDR3 is 15 amino acids long. Germline CDR1 is MNHEY and CDR2 is SVGAGI. CDR3 bases: TGTGCCAGCAGTCAAAAATCGACAGACACAGATACGCAGTATTTT. Protein: CASSQKSTDTDTQYF.

The chain couples TRBV18 to TRBJ2-7; 8 bases line up with TRBD1. Germline V gene data show CDR1 as KGHSH and CDR2 as LQKENI. The CDR3 is 16 residues long. Germline trimming cut 3 bases from V and 4 bases from J; bases unmatched to any gene: 11. For the CDR3, the DNA is TGTGCCAGCTCACCCCAGGGGGCCGACCCAAAGTACGAGCAGTACTTC. This translates into CASSPQGADPKYEQYF. The full variable domain, its missing parts supplied by reference TRBV18 and TRBJ2-7, is NAGVMQNPRHLVRRRGQEARLRCSPMKGHSHVYWYRQLPEEGLKFMVYLQKENIIDESGMPKERFSAEFPKEGPSILRIQQVVRGDSAAYFCASSPQGADPKYEQYFGPGTRLTVT.

In this sample, this clone turned up once. The genes are TRBV18 and TRBJ2-7, with 13 nucleotides matching TRBD2. Trimming cost V 0 bases and J 7 bases; bases outside gene matches: 6. CDR3 size: 16 residues. Germline V gene lookup returns CDR1 KGHSH and CDR2 LQKENI. DNA for the CDR3: TGTGCCAGCTCACCACCGACTAGCGGGGGGTTGCAGGAGCAGTACTTC. It translates to CASSPPTSGGLQEQYF.

The CDR3 DNA reads as TGTGCCAGTAGTATCGGGTCGGAGGGGAATGAAAAACTGTTTTTT. Translation gives CASSIGSEGNEKLFF. J is TRBJ1-4 and V is TRBV19; D might be TRBD1 (5 bases). Germline CDR1 LNHDA, CDR2 SQIVND (reference sequence). V was cut by 3 bases and J by 5 bases, with 13 bases left in between. The CDR3 consists of 15 residues.

The chain links TRBV4-2 to TRBJ2-1; 9 bases fit TRBD1. The CDR3 is 18 residues long. J lost 4 bases, V lost 1 base, and 11 bases had no gene match. The germline V gene encodes CDR1 LGHNA and CDR2 YNFKEQ. Here the CDR3 reads CASSQAAGQGLAYNEQFF. The CDR3 DNA is TGTGCCAGCAGCCAAGCCGCAGGACAGGGGCTGGCGTACAATGAGCAGTTCTTC.